A single sample gave rise to the 10 T cell receptor beta chains below, sequenced in a study of T cells in Graves' hyperthyroidism and ophthalmopathy. What was amplified from RNA transcripts were TCR beta CDR3 regions. HTBI primers were the set used in a first-round RT-PCR of the TCR CDR3. TCRdb re-analysed the multiplex PCR reads in MiXCR, keeping a single row per CDR3 protein. The sample contains about 640,000 distinct CDR3 sequences, roughly 46% of which appear only once. Sequenced material: peripheral blood or thyroid tissue (not recorded which). The receptor set was obtained from an adult man with Graves' disease, either hyperthyroidism or ophthalmopathy (not recorded which).

A few counts support this clonotype. The chain uses TRBV6-1 and TRBJ2-5, with D perhaps matching TRBD1 or TRBD2 (6 bases each). The CDR3 runs to 15 residues. CDR1 and CDR2 (germline): MNHNS, SASEGT. Trimming removed 6 bases at V and 4 bases at J, with 18 bases between. The chain's CDR3 is CASSQVGGLAETQYF. The DNA of the CDR3 is TGTGCCAGCAGCCAAGTCGGGGGCTTGGCAGAGACCCAGTACTTC.

Note on this clonotype: One junction end does not reproduce the germline sequence, and a read error may be involved. The J gene is TRBJ1-6, the V gene TRBV10-3; perhaps TRBD1 as D (5 bases). This CDR3 comprises 15 residues. Germline assignment: CDR1 ENHRY and CDR2 SYGVKD. The CDR3 reads CASSESGLGNSPLHF. The DNA of the CDR3 is TGTGCCAGCAGTGAATCAGGGCTTGGTAATTCACCCCTCCACTTT.

This clonotype has a single count. The chain couples TRBV11-2 to TRBJ1-4; 7 bases align to TRBD1. The CDR3 sequence is 16 residues long. V gave up 1 base and J gave up 6 bases; unmatched junction bases: 8. The germline V gene encodes CDR1 SGHAT and CDR2 FQNNGV. DNA of the CDR3: TGTGCCAGCAGCTTAGGACAGGGCCGCCACGATGAAAAACTGTTTTTT. Its translation: CASSLGQGRHDEKLFF.

With regard to this clonotype: An end of the junction does not agree with germline; a read error may underlie this. The chain carries TRBV18 and TRBJ2-5; maybe TRBD1 (6 bases). CDR3 length equals 14 residues. In germline, CDR1 is KGHSH, CDR2 LQKENI. The CDR3 bases are TGTGCCAGCTCACCAACAGGGAAACAAGAGGCCCAGTACTTC. This sequence encodes CASSPTGKQEAQYF.

Many counts were recorded for this clonotype. This sequence joins TRBV15 and TRBJ1-2, with 10 bases lining up with TRBD1. Germline CDR1 is LNHNV and CDR2 is YYDKDF (reference sequence). This CDR3 comprises 14 residues. The V and J ends lost 4 bases and 3 bases, in that order; junction bases with no gene match: 2. CDR3 bases: TGTGCCACCAGCATTGACAGGGGGCACTATGGCTACACCTTC. Translated: CATSIDRGHYGYTF.

This clonotype has a count of ten or more. This chain uses TRBV2 with TRBJ1-2; 7 bases fit TRBD1. The germline gives CDR1 SNHLY, CDR2 FYNNEI. This CDR3 has 13 residues. V lost 10 bases to trimming and J lost 5 bases; unmatched junction nucleotides: 10. As DNA, the CDR3 is TGTGCCACCACCCCAGGGGACAGTTATGGCTACACCTTC. Translating gives CATTPGDSYGYTF.

This sequence joins TRBV19 and TRBJ2-6; 9 nucleotides match TRBD1. This CDR3 has 16 residues. The germline V gene has CDR1 LNHDA and CDR2 SQIVND (reference sequence). V lost 4 bases to trimming and J lost 1 base; unmatched junction nucleotides: 2. CDR3 amino acids: CASSKDRGSGANVLTF. The CDR3 DNA follows: TGTGCCAGTAGTAAAGACAGGGGGTCTGGGGCCAACGTCCTGACTTTC.

This clonotype was seen ten or more times. The chain has TRBV7-9 and TRBJ1-5; maybe TRBD1 (5 bases). Deletions cut 1 base from V and 2 bases from J, with 12 bases between. The CDR3 consists of 16 residues. The germline CDR1 and CDR2 sequences are SEHNR and FQNEAQ (reference sequence). The CDR3 region is CASSLEGVVGNQPQHF. The CDR3 bases are TGTGCCAGCAGCTTAGAAGGGGTAGTGGGCAATCAGCCCCAGCATTTT.

J is TRBJ2-7 and V is TRBV28; no clear D gene. Between the trimmed V and J ends, which lost 2 bases and 7 bases, there was a span of 12 bases. The CDR3 runs to 13 residues. The germline V gene has CDR1 MDHEN and CDR2 SYDVKM. CDR3 in amino acids: CASSLRADREQYF. The DNA of the CDR3 is TGTGCCAGCAGTTTAAGGGCAGATCGAGAGCAGTACTTC.

In the case of this clonotype: Germline and junction disagree at one end, which may indicate a read error. The V call is TRBV6-1, the J call TRBJ1-1, with D unresolved. This CDR3 region has 10 residues. Germline V lookup: CDR1 MNHNS, CDR2 SASEGT. The chain's CDR3 is CASSESYEQF. In nucleotides, the CDR3 is TGTGCCAGCAGTGAATCTTACGAGCAATTT.